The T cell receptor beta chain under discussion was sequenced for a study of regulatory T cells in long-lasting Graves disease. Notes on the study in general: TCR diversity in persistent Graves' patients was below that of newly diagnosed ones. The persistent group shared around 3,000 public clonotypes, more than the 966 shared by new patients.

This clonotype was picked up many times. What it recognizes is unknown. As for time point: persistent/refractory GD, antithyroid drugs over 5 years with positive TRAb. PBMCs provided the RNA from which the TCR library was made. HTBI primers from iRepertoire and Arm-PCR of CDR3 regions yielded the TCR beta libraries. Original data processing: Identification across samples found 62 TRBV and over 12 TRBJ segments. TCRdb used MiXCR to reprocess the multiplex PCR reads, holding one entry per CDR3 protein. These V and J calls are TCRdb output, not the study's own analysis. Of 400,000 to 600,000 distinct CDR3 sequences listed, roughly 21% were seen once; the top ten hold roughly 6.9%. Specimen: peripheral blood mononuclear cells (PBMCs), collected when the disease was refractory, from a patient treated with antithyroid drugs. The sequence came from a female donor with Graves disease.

As DNA, the CDR3 is TGTGCCAGCACTCTTTCCGGGACCGTAGGCGGCCAGCCCCAGCATTTT. Translating gives CASTLSGTVGGQPQHF. This chain joins TRBV12-3 or TRBV12-4 and TRBJ1-5, with D possibly TRBD1 on 5 matching bases. This CDR3 contains 16 residues. V was shortened by 7 bases and J by 7 bases, with 23 bases between the two germline ends.